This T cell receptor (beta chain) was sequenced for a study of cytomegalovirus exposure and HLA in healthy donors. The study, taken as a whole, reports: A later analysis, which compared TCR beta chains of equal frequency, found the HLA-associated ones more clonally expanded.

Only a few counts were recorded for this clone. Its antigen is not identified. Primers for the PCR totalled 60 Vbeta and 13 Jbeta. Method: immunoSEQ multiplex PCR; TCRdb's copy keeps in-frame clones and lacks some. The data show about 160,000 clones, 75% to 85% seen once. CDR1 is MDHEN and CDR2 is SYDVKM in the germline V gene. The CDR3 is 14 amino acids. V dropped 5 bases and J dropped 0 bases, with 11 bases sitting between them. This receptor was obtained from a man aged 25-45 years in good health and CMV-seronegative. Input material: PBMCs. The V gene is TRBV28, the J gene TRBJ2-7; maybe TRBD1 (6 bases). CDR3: CASSPLDSSYEQYF. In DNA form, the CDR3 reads TGTGCCAGCAGTCCACTGGACAGCTCCTACGAGCAGTACTTC.